These 27 T cell receptor beta chains came from one sample sequenced in a study of blood T cell repertoires in COVID-19. The repertoire was sequenced with immunoSEQ multiplex PCR; TCRdb's copy has only in-frame clones and lacks some. This table holds around 220,000 clones, around 80% found once. The sequenced sample consisted of peripheral blood. The receptors were sampled from a middle-aged woman with active or convalescent COVID-19.

V and J are TRBV30 and TRBJ2-5, with TRBD2 matching 15 bases. V shed 5 bases, J shed 9 bases, and the junction held 10 bases outside the gene matches. This CDR3 is built from 15 residues. Looked up from germline, CDR1 is GTSNPN and CDR2 is SVGIG (reference sequence). The CDR3 loop is CAWGNTGLAGGPQYF. Written as DNA, the CDR3 is TGTGCCTGGGGGAATACGGGACTAGCGGGGGGTCCCCAGTACTTC.

The V call is TRBV3-1 (or the pseudogene TRBV3-2), the J call TRBJ1-2, with D hard to call. Germline loops: CDR1 LGHDT, CDR2 YNNKEL (reference sequence). Trimming took off 3 bases at V and 4 bases at J, with 9 bases between the two ends. The CDR3 length is 13 residues. The CDR3 spells CASSHQSPYGYTF. CDR3 nucleotide sequence: TGTGCCAGCAGCCATCAAAGCCCCTATGGCTACACCTTC.

The V gene is TRBV28, the J gene TRBJ1-2; weak D call: TRBD1 (5 bases). V lost 8 bases to trimming and J lost 8 bases, with 15 bases between them. The length of the CDR3 is 12 residues. The germline V gene encodes CDR1 MDHEN and CDR2 SYDVKM. The chain's CDR3 is CASLPAGEGYTF. CDR3 coding DNA: TGTGCCAGCCTACCCGCGGGGGAGGGCTACACCTTC.

This clone was detected only a few times. This chain links TRBV7-9 with TRBJ1-2, with 7 bases matching TRBD1. Germline values: CDR1 SEHNR, CDR2 FQNEAQ (reference sequence). V lost 5 bases, J lost 6 bases, and 9 bases stayed unmatched. The CDR3 sequence is 14 residues long. The CDR3 is CASSTLTGPNGYTF. DNA of the CDR3: TGTGCCAGCAGCACCCTGACAGGGCCAAATGGCTACACCTTC.

The chain is built from TRBV28 and TRBJ1-4; D is perhaps TRBD1 (5 bases). Germline lookup yields CDR1 MDHEN and CDR2 SYDVKM. CDR3 length: 15 amino acids. The ends were cut back, 7 bases at V and 5 bases at J, with 17 bases in the middle. This CDR3 is CASTIGWGENEKLFF. CDR3 in DNA: TGTGCCAGCACCATCGGGTGGGGGGAGAATGAAAAACTGTTTTTT.

The chain employs TRBV19 and TRBJ1-2; TRBD1 is a possible D gene (5 bases). The germline gives CDR1 LNHDA, CDR2 SQIVND (reference sequence). V shed 2 bases and J shed 1 base, with 14 bases lying between them. The CDR3 has 16 residues. The CDR3 reads CASSITQDKLNYGYTF. CDR3 DNA sequence: TGTGCCAGTAGTATAACGCAGGACAAGCTTAACTATGGCTACACCTTC.

This sequence joins TRBV29-1 and TRBJ1-2; 7 bases agree with TRBD1. Germline values: CDR1 SQVTM, CDR2 ANQGSEA. This CDR3 spans 11 amino acids. Unmatched junction bases numbered 4, after V lost 3 bases and J lost 9 bases. The CDR3 DNA sequence: TGCAGCGTTGATAGGGGGCAGAGCTACACCTTC. Its protein product is CSVDRGQSYTF.

This chain links TRBV28 with TRBJ2-3; TRBD2 agrees at 8 bases. Trimming at V came to 3 bases and at J to 2 bases, leaving 4 bases not matched to a gene. Germline assignment: CDR1 MDHEN and CDR2 SYDVKM. This CDR3 contains 15 residues. CDR3 bases: TGTGCCAGCAGTTTGGCTAGCGGGTCCACAGATACGCAGTATTTT. Translation: CASSLASGSTDTQYF. Based on the CDR3 plus reference TRBV28 and TRBJ2-3, the full variable domain is DVKVTQSSRYLVKRTGEKVFLECVQDMDHENMFWYRQDPGLGLRLIYFSYDVKMKEKGDIPEGYSVSREKKERFSLILESASTNQTSMYLCASSLASGSTDTQYFGPGTRLTVL.

The chain uses TRBV5-1 and TRBJ2-1, with TRBD2 matching over 10 bases. CDR3 length: 17 residues. Trimming at V came to 0 bases and at J to 4 bases, leaving 7 bases not matched to a gene. Germline values: CDR1 SGHRS, CDR2 YFSETQ. The CDR3 DNA sequence: TGCGCCAGCAGCTTGGGAGGTTCTAGCGGGGGATACAATGAGCAGTTCTTC. Its translation: CASSLGGSSGGYNEQFF.

The chain is built from TRBV29-1 and TRBJ1-1; D possibly corresponds to TRBD1 (5 bases). Between the trimmed V and J ends, which lost 5 bases and 1 base, there was a span of 11 bases. The CDR3 has 13 amino acids. CDR1 is SQVTM and CDR2 is ANQGSEA in the germline V gene. Written as DNA, the CDR3 is TGCAGCGTTAGGGGAGGACAGAACACTGAAGCTTTCTTT. It specifies CSVRGGQNTEAFF.

J is TRBJ1-2 and V is TRBV5-5; 9 nucleotides match TRBD1. Germline lookup yields CDR1 SGHKS and CDR2 YYEKEE (reference sequence). This CDR3 spans 16 amino acids. J was trimmed by 3 bases and V by 4 bases; bases with no gene match: 10. The DNA for the CDR3 is TGTGCCAGCAGCCGGACCGGGACAGGGACGGACTATGGCTACACCTTC. This sequence encodes CASSRTGTGTDYGYTF. Filled out from reference TRBV5-5 and TRBJ1-2, the complete variable domain reads DAGVTQSPTHLIKTRGQQVTLRCSPISGHKSVSWYQQVLGQGPQFIFQYYEKEERGRGNFPDRFSARQFPNYSSELNVNALLLGDSALYLCASSRTGTGTDYGYTFGSGTRLTVV.

The chain links TRBV6-5 to TRBJ2-1; TRBD1 agrees at 8 bases. After removal of 6 bases from V and 9 bases from J, the junction contained 10 bases not matched to a gene. Germline CDR1 reads MNHEY; CDR2 reads SVGAGI. This CDR3 spans 14 amino acids. CDR3 amino acids: CASSQGAGMSEQFF. The DNA of the CDR3 is TGTGCCAGCAGCCAGGGGGCCGGGATGAGTGAGCAGTTCTTC.

The J gene is TRBJ2-1, the V gene TRBV11-3; D gene uncertain. CDR1 is SGHNT, CDR2 YENEEA, per germline. This CDR3 is 14 amino acids long. V was trimmed by 5 bases and J by 0 bases, leaving 8 bases between them. The CDR3 loop reads CASSPHPSYNEQFF. CDR3 in DNA: TGTGCCAGCAGCCCCCATCCCTCCTACAATGAGCAGTTCTTC. The whole variable domain, remainder taken from reference TRBV11-3 and TRBJ2-1, is EAGVVQSPRYKIIEKKQPVAFWCNPISGHNTLYWYLQNLGQGPELLIRYENEEAVDDSQLPKDRFSAERLKGVDSTLKIQPAELGDSAVYLCASSPHPSYNEQFFGPGTRLTVL.

This clone was seen only a few times. This sequence joins TRBV6-1 and TRBJ1-4; 9 bases are a match to TRBD1. This CDR3 comprises 18 residues. Germline CDR1 is MNHNS and CDR2 is SASEGT. Unmatched junction bases numbered 7, after V lost 2 bases and J lost 0 bases. For the CDR3, the DNA is TGTGCCAGCAGTGAACTAGGACAGGGGATAGCAACTAATGAAAAACTGTTTTTT. It specifies CASSELGQGIATNEKLFF.

The chain recombines TRBV28 with TRBJ1-2, with TRBD1 matching over 7 bases. Germline V gene sequence: CDR1 MDHEN, CDR2 SYDVKM. The J segment lost 5 bases and the V segment lost 2 bases, leaving 5 bases of the junction unmatched. CDR3 size: 14 residues. This CDR3 reads CASSLGTVFYGYTF. DNA of the CDR3: TGTGCCAGCAGTTTAGGGACAGTGTTTTATGGCTACACCTTC.

V gene TRBV3-1 (or the pseudogene TRBV3-2) combines with J gene TRBJ1-6; maybe TRBD1 (5 bases). This CDR3 is built from 13 residues. Germline loops: CDR1 LGHDT, CDR2 YNNKEL (reference sequence). Trimming stripped 1 base from V and 14 bases from J, with 12 bases between. The CDR3 here is CASSQVSGGALHF. Here the CDR3 DNA reads TGTGCCAGCAGCCAAGTGTCTGGGGGGGCCCTCCACTTT.

The CDR3 region is CASSDPRQGARGQYF. The CDR3 nucleotides are TGTGCCAGCAGTGATCCTCGACAGGGGGCGCGGGGGCAGTACTTC. The chain employs TRBV6-1 and TRBJ2-7, with 10 bases lining up with TRBD1. The junction had 11 bases not matched to a gene; V was cut back by 3 bases and J by 9 bases. Germline V gene data show CDR1 as MNHNS and CDR2 as SASEGT. This CDR3 region has 15 residues.

The chain recombines TRBV7-9 with TRBJ1-2, with D maybe TRBD1 (5 bases). Germline V gives CDR1 SEHNR, CDR2 FQNEAQ (reference sequence). The CDR3 is made up of 14 amino acids. V shed 5 bases and J shed 3 bases, with 13 bases lying between them. DNA of the CDR3: TGTGCCAGCAGCCCGCGGGGCGGGGACTATGGCTACACCTTC. Translated, it gives CASSPRGGDYGYTF.

The rearrangement joins TRBV7-9 to TRBJ2-7; 10 nucleotides match TRBD2. Germline CDR1 and CDR2: SEHNR and FQNEAQ (reference sequence). The CDR3 runs 19 residues. The V segment lost 5 bases and the J segment 1 base; nucleotides outside the gene matches: 17. CDR3 sequence (DNA): TGTGCCAGCAGCCCCCCGAATTCAGCGGGGGGGCAAAGGTCCTACGAGCAGTACGTC. Translated, it gives CASSPPNSAGGQRSYEQYV.

Regarding this clone: This same CDR3 is encoded by further DNA sequences in the sample. For the CDR3, the DNA is TGCGCCAGCAGCTCTGGTGGCAACTATGGCTACACCTTC. As protein: CASSSGGNYGYTF. The chain employs TRBV5-1 and TRBJ1-2; D gene uncertain. The V end was cut by 3 bases, the J end by 2 bases, with 8 bases between. The V gene's germline CDR1 is SGHRS and CDR2 YFSETQ. The CDR3 is 13 amino acids.

The V gene is TRBV7-9, the J gene TRBJ1-4; D is possibly TRBD1 (5 bases). The germline CDR1 and CDR2 sequences are SEHNR and FQNEAQ (reference sequence). V dropped 5 bases and J dropped 2 bases, with 15 bases sitting between them. The CDR3 runs 16 residues. The CDR3 loop is CASSPLVAGTNEKLFF. In nucleotides, the CDR3 is TGTGCCAGCAGCCCCCTGGTGGCAGGGACTAATGAAAAACTGTTTTTT.

This chain joins TRBV11-2 and TRBJ2-3, with 11 bases identical to TRBD2. Germline CDR1 SGHAT, CDR2 FQNNGV. V lost 0 bases to trimming and J lost 10 bases; unmatched junction nucleotides: 0. This CDR3 is 13 amino acids long. Here the CDR3 reads CASSLDSGGAQYF. Written as DNA, the CDR3 is TGTGCCAGCAGCTTAGATAGCGGGGGGGCGCAGTATTTT.

This chain uses TRBV30 with TRBJ2-3; D gene ambiguous. The CDR3 consists of 15 residues. Trimming left V 0 bases short and J 3 bases short, with 13 bases between. Germline V gene lookup returns CDR1 GTSNPN and CDR2 SVGIG (reference sequence). CDR3 nucleotides: TGTGCCTGGAGTGTACGCGGCGTGAGGACAGATACGCAGTATTTT. The encoded protein is CAWSVRGVRTDTQYF. Looking up the rest from reference TRBV30 and TRBJ2-3 gives the full variable domain: SQTIHQWPATLVQPVGSPLSLECTVEGTSNPNLYWYRQAAGRGLQLLFYSVGIGQISSEVPQNLSASRPQDRQFILSSKKLLLSDSGFYLCAWSVRGVRTDTQYFGPGTRLTVL.

In its sample, this clone was seen a few times. The J gene is TRBJ1-6, the V gene TRBV5-4; D is unresolved. Trimming pared 0 bases from V and 1 base from J, leaving 11 bases between. The CDR3 totals 17 residues. The germline CDR1 and CDR2 sequences are SGHNT and YYREEE (reference sequence). CDR3 in DNA: TGTGCCAGCAGCTTGGGGCCCGCGGGGTCCTATAATTCACCCCTCCACTTT. Protein: CASSLGPAGSYNSPLHF. The whole variable domain, remainder taken from reference TRBV5-4 and TRBJ1-6, is ETGVTQSPTHLIKTRGQQVTLRCSSQSGHNTVSWYQQALGQGPQFIFQYYREEENGRGNFPPRFSGLQFPNYSSELNVNALELDDSALYLCASSLGPAGSYNSPLHFGNGTRLTVT.

This clone was observed a few times. The chain links TRBV4-1 to TRBJ2-5, with 7 positions matching TRBD2. V was pared by 0 bases and J by 4 bases, with 2 bases of the junction left unmatched. The CDR3 length is 14 residues. Germline CDR1 is MGHRA and CDR2 is YSYEKL. CDR3 region: CASSQDGLVETQYF. The CDR3 nucleotides are TGCGCCAGCAGCCAAGATGGACTAGTAGAGACCCAGTACTTC.

For the CDR3, the DNA is TGTGCCAGCAGTTCGACGGGGAGCTCCTATAATTCACCCCTCCACTTT. Residues: CASSSTGSSYNSPLHF. The rearrangement links TRBV27 to TRBJ1-6; D is unresolved. The CDR3 sequence is 16 residues long. Germline values: CDR1 MNHEY, CDR2 SMNVEV (reference sequence). Trimming took off 4 bases at V and 0 bases at J, with 10 bases between the two ends.

This clone was observed once. One end of the junction does not line up with germline, which may come from a read error. This sequence joins TRBV7-7 and TRBJ2-1, with 8 bases aligning to TRBD2. Germline V gene sequence: CDR1 SSHAT, CDR2 FNYEAQ (reference sequence). CDR3 size: 13 residues. CDR3 DNA: TGTGCTAGCAGCCGCGGGGGGAACAATGAGCAGTTCTTC. Its protein product is CASSRGGNNEQFF.